This is a list of T cell receptor beta chains from one sample in a study of OX40 agonist ivuxolimab in advanced cancers. Produced via immunoSEQ multiplex PCR; TCRdb's table is partial and in-frame only. The sample consists of about 51,000 clones, around 82% of them appearing once. The sample was CD4+ or CD8+ T cells sorted from blood, taken in a trial of the OX40 agonist ivuxolimab. The receptor source for this set is an adult with an advanced solid tumor such as melanoma, head and neck, liver or kidney cancer. CDR3s include the opening cysteine and the closing phenylalanine or tryptophan. Fields, in order: V gene, clone size, J gene, D gene, CDR3 protein, CDR3 DNA. A D gene is named only where the DNA matches it firmly. Not every row has a clone size; where given, it reads once, few, many or a size class.

V gene: TRBV6-1; clone size: NA; J gene: TRBJ1-5; D gene: NA; CDR3 protein: CASSDLHTNQPQHF; CDR3 DNA: TGTGCCAGCAGTGATTTGCACACGAATCAGCCCCAGCATTTT
V gene: TRBV4-2; clone size: NA; J gene: TRBJ2-1; D gene: TRBD2; CDR3 protein: CASSQGLAGDEQFF; CDR3 DNA: TGTGCCAGCAGCCAGGGACTAGCGGGGGATGAGCAGTTCTTC
V gene: TRBV7-9; clone size: NA; J gene: TRBJ2-5; D gene: NA; CDR3 protein: CASSLGTVQETQYF; CDR3 DNA: TGTGCCAGCAGCTTAGGGACAGTCCAAGAGACCCAGTACTTC
V gene: TRBV11-3; clone size: few; J gene: TRBJ2-3; D gene: TRBD1; CDR3 protein: CASSTGTGFTDTQYF; CDR3 DNA: TGTGCCAGCAGCACCGGGACAGGGTTCACAGATACGCAGTATTTT
V gene: TRBV9; clone size: NA; J gene: TRBJ1-1; D gene: NA; CDR3 protein: CASSPRQEPNTEAFF; CDR3 DNA: TGTGCCAGCAGCCCTCGACAGGAACCGAACACTGAAGCTTTCTTT
V gene: TRBV2; clone size: few; J gene: TRBJ2-7; D gene: TRBD2; CDR3 protein: CASSEAGGGENRSSYEQYF; CDR3 DNA: TGTGCCAGCAGTGAAGCTGGCGGGGGGGAAAACAGGAGCTCCTACGAGCAGTACTTC
V gene: TRBV18; clone size: NA; J gene: TRBJ2-5; D gene: TRBD1; CDR3 protein: CASSPPRTGLGETQYF; CDR3 DNA: TGTGCCAGCTCACCGCCCCGGACAGGGTTGGGGGAGACCCAGTACTTC
V gene: TRBV5-1; clone size: NA; J gene: TRBJ2-5; D gene: NA; CDR3 protein: CASSWRGFQETQYF; CDR3 DNA: TGCGCCAGCAGCTGGCGGGGTTTCCAAGAGACCCAGTACTTC
V gene: TRBV4-3; clone size: NA; J gene: TRBJ1-2; D gene: NA; CDR3 protein: CASSQHQGVYGYTF; CDR3 DNA: TGCGCCAGCAGCCAACACCAGGGTGTCTATGGCTACACCTTC
V gene: TRBV19; clone size: NA; J gene: TRBJ1-6; D gene: TRBD1; CDR3 protein: CASRPETGSNSPLHF; CDR3 DNA: TGTGCCAGTAGGCCCGAGACAGGGTCTAATTCACCCCTCCACTTT